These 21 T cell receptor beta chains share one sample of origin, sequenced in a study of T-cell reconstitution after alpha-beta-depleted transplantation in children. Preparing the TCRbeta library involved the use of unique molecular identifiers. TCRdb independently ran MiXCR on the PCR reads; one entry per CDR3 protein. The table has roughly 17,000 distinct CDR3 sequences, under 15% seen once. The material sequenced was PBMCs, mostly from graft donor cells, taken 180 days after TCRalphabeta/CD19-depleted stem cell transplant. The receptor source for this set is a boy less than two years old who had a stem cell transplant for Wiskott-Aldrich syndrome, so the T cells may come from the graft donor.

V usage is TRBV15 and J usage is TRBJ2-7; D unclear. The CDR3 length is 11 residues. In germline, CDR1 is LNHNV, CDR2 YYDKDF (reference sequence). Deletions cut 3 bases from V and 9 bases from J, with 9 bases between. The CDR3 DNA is TGTGCCACCAGCAGTGGCTGGGGGCAGTACTTC. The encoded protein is CATSSGWGQYF.

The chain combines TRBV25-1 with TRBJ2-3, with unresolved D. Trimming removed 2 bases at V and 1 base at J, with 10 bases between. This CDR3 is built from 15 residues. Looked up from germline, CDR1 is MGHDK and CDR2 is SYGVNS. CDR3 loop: CASSELDRGTDTQYF. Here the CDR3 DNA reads TGTGCCAGCAGTGAACTGGACCGGGGCACAGATACGCAGTATTTT. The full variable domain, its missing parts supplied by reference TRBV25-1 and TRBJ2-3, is EADIYQTPRYLVIGTGKKITLECSQTMGHDKMYWYQQDPGMELHLIHYSYGVNSTEKGDLSSESTVSRIRTEHFPLTLESARPSHTSQYLCASSELDRGTDTQYFGPGTRLTVL.

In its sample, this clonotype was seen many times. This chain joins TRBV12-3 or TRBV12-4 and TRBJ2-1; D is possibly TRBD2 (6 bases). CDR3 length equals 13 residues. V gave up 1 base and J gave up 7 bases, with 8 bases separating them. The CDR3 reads CASSLVAGNEQFF. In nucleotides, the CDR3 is TGTGCCAGCAGTTTAGTGGCGGGAAATGAGCAGTTCTTC.

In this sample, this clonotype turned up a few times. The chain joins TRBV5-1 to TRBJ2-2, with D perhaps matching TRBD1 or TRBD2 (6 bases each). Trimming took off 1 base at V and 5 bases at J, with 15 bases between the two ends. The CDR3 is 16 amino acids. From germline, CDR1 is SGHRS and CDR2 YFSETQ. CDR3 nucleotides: TGCGCCAGCAGCTTGCGGCAAAGGGGGGAGACCGGGGAGCTGTTTTTT. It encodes CASSLRQRGETGELFF.

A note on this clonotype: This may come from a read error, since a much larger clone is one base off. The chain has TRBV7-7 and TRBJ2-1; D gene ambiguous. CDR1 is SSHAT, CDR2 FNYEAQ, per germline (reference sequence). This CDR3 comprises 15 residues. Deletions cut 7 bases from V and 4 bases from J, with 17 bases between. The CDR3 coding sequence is TGTGCCAGCACCTCGGGTGCGGTCTCTTACAATGAGCAGTTCTTC. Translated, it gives CASTSGAVSYNEQFF.

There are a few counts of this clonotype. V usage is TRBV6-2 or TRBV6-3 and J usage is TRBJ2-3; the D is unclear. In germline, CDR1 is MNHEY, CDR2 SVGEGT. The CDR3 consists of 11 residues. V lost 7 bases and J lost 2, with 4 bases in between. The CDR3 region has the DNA TGTGCCAGCACTAACACAGATACGCAGTATTTT. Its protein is CASTNTDTQYF.

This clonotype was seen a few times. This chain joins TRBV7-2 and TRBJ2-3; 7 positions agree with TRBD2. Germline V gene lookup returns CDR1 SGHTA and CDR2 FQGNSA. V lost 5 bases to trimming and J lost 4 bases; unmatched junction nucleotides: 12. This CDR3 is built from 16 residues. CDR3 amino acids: CASSPTSRSSSDTQYF. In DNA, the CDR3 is TGTGCCAGCAGCCCGACTAGCCGGTCGTCGTCAGATACGCAGTATTTT.

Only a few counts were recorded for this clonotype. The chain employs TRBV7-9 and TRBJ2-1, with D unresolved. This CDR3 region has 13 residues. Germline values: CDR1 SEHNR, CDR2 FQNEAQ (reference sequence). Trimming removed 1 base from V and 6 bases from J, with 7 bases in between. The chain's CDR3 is CASSLGQSNEQFF. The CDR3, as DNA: TGTGCCAGCAGCTTAGGCCAGAGCAATGAGCAGTTCTTC.

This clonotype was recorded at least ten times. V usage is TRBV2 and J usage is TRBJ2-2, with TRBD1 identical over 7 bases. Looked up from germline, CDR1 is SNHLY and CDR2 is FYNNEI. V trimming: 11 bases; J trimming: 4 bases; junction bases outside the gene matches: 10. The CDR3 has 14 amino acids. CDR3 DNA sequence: TGTGCCTCCAAGACAGGGACCCTCACCGGGGAGCTGTTTTTT. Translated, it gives CASKTGTLTGELFF.

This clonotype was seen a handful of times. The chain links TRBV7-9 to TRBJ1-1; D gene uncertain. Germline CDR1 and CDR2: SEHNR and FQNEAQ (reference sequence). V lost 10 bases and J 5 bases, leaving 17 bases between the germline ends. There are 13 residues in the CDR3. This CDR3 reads CATSLELRTEAFF. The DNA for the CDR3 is TGTGCCACATCCCTAGAGTTGAGGACTGAAGCTTTCTTT.

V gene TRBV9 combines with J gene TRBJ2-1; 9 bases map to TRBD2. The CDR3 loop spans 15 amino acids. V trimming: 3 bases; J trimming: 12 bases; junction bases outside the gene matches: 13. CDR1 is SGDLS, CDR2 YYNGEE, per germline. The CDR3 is CASSERLAGPPAQFF. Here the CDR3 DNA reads TGTGCCAGCAGCGAGAGGCTAGCGGGACCTCCGGCGCAGTTCTTC.

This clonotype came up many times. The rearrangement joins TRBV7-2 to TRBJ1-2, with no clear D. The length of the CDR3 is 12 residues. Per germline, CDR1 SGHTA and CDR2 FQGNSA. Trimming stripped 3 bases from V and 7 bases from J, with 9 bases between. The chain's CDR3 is CASSLWGSGYTF. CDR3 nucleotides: TGTGCCAGCAGCTTGTGGGGTAGTGGCTACACCTTC.

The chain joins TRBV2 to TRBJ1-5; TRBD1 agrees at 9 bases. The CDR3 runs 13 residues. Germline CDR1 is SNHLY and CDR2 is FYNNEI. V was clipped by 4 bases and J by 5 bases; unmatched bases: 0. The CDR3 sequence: CASSGTGDQPQHF. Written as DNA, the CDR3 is TGTGCCAGCAGTGGGACAGGGGATCAGCCCCAGCATTTT.

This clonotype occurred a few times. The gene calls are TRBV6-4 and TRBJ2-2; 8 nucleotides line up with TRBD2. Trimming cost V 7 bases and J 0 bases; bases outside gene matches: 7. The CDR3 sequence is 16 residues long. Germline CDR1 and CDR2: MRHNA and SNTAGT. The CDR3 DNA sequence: TGTGCCAGCACTCCTCGAGCGGGAGCGAACACCGGGGAGCTGTTTTTT. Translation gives CASTPRAGANTGELFF.

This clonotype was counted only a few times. CDR3 amino acids: CASSQDRGTSGNIDTQYF. The DNA for the CDR3 is TGTGCCAGCAGCCAAGATCGGGGGACTAGCGGGAACATAGATACGCAGTATTTT. V is TRBV4-2 and J is TRBJ2-3; 13 nucleotides align to TRBD2. The CDR3 is 18 residues long. Germline CDR1 LGHNA, CDR2 YNFKEQ. The J segment lost 5 bases and the V segment lost 0 bases, leaving 8 bases of the junction unmatched.

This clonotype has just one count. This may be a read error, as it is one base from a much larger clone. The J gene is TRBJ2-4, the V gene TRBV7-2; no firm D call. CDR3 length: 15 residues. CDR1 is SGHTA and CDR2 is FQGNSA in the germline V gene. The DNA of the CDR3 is TGTGCCAACAGCCCAGGATGGGGAGCCAAAAACATTCAGTACTTC. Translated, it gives CANSPGWGAKNIQYF.

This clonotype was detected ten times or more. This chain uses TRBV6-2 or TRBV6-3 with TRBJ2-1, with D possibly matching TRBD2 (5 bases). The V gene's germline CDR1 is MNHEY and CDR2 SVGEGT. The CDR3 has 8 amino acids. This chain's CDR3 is CVGLEQFF. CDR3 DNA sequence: TGTGTAGGACTTGAGCAGTTCTTC.

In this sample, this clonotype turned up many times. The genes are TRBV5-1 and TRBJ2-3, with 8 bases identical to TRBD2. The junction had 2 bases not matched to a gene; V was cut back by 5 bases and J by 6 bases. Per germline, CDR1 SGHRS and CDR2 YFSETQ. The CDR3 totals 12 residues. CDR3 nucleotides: TGCGCCAGCAGTAGACTAGCGGATACGCAGTATTTT. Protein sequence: CASSRLADTQYF.

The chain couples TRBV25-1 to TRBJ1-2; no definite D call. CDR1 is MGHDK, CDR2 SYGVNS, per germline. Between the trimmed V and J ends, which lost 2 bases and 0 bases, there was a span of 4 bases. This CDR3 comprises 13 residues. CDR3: CASSEGANYGYTF. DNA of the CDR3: TGTGCCAGCAGTGAAGGCGCTAACTATGGCTACACCTTC.

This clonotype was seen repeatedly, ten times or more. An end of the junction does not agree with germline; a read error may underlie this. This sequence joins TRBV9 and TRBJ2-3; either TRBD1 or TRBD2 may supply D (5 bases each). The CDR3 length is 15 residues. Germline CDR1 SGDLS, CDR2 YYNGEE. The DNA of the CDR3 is TGTGCCAGCAGCGGTTCCGGGACCAGCATAGATACGCAGTATTTT. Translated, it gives CASSGSGTSIDTQYF.

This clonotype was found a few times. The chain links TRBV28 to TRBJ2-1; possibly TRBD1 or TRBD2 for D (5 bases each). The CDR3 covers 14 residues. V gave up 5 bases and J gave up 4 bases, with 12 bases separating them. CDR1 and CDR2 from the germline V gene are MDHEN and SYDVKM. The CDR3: CASSHGDGYNEQFF. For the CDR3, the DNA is TGTGCCAGCAGTCATGGGGACGGTTACAATGAGCAGTTCTTC.